The source of this T cell receptor beta chain is a study of T cell changes during pregnancy in multiple sclerosis. The CDR3 length is 14 residues. The germline gives CDR1 SEHNR, CDR2 FQNEAQ (reference sequence). V lost 0 bases and J 1 base, leaving 6 bases between the germline ends. The assay was immunoSEQ multiplex PCR, and TCRdb's table has in-frame clones only and misses some. Of roughly 50,000 clones listed, 90% to 95% are singletons. This clone was counted once. Sequenced material: CD8+ T cells from peripheral blood mononuclear cells, taken in the third trimester of pregnancy. This clonotype was sampled from a female donor with multiple sclerosis, enrolled in a pregnancy study. The V gene is TRBV7-9, the J gene TRBJ1-1, with a weak D call TRBD1 (5 bases). Here the CDR3 reads CASSLATGNTEAFF. The CDR3 bases are TGTGCCAGCAGCTTAGCTACAGGGAACACTGAAGCTTTCTTT.